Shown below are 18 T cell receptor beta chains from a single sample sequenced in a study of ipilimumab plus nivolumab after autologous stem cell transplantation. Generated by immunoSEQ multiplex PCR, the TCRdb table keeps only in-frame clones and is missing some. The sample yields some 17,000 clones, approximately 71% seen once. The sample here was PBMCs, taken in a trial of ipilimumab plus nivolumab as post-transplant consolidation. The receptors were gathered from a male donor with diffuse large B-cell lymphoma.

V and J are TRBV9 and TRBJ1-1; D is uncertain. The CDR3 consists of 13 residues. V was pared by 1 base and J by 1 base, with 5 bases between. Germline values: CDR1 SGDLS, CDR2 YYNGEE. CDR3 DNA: TGTGCCAGCAGCGTAATAGCGAACACTGAAGCTTTCTTT. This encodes CASSVIANTEAFF.

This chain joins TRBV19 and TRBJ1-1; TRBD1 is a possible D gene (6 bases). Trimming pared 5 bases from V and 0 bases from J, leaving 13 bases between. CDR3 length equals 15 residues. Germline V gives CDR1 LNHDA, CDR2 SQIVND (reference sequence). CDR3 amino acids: CASSASGALNTEAFF. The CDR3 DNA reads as TGTGCCAGTAGTGCCTCAGGGGCTTTGAACACTGAAGCTTTCTTT. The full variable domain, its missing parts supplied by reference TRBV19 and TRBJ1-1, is DGGITQSPKYLFRKEGQNVTLSCEQNLNHDAMYWYRQDPGQGLRLIYYSQIVNDFQKGDIAEGYSVSREKKESFPLTVTSAQKNPTAFYLCASSASGALNTEAFFGQGTRLTVV.

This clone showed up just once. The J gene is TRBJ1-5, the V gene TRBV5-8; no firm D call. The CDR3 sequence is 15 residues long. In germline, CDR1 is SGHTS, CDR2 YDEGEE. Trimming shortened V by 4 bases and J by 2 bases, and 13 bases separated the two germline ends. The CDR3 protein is CASSRTVGGNQPQHF. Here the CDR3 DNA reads TGTGCCAGCAGCCGAACTGTGGGCGGCAATCAGCCCCAGCATTTT.

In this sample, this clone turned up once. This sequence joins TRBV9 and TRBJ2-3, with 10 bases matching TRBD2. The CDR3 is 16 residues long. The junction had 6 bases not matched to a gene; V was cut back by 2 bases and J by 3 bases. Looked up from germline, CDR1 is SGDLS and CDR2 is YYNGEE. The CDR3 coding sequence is TGTGCCAGCAGCGTGGTAGCTAGCGGGAGTACAGATACGCAGTATTTT. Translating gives CASSVVASGSTDTQYF.

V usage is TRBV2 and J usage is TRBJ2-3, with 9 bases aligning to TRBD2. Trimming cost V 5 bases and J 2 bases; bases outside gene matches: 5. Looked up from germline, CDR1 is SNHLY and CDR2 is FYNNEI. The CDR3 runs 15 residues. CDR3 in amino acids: CASSRLAGFTDTQYF. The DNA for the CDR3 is TGTGCCAGCAGTAGGCTAGCGGGGTTCACAGATACGCAGTATTTT.

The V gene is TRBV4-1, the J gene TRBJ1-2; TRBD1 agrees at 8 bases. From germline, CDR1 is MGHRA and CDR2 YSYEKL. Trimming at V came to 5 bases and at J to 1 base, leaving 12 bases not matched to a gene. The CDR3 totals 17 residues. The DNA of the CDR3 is TGCGCCAGCAGCGCCGTTGCGACAGGGGCTTATAACTATGGCTACACCTTC. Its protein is CASSAVATGAYNYGYTF.

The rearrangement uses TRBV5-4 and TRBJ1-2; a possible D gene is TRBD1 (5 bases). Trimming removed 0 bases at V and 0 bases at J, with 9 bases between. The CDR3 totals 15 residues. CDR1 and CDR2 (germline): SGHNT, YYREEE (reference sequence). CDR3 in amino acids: CASSLDRGANYGYTF. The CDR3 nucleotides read TGTGCCAGCAGCTTGGACAGAGGGGCTAACTATGGCTACACCTTC.

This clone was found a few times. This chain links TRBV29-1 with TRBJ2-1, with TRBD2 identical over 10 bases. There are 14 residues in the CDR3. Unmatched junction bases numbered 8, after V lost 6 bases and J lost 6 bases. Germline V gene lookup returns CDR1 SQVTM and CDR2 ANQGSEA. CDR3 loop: CSVTLAGDGNEQFF. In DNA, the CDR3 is TGCAGCGTGACTCTAGCGGGAGATGGCAATGAGCAGTTCTTC.

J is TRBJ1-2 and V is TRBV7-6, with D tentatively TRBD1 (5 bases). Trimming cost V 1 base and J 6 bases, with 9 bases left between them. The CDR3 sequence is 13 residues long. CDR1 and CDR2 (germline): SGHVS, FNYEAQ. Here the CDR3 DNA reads TGTGCCAGCAGCTTAGTGGGAGGGGATGGCTACACCTTC. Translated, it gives CASSLVGGDGYTF. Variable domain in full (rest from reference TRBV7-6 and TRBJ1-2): GAGVSQSPRYKVTKRGQDVALRCDPISGHVSLYWYRQALGQGPEFLTYFNYEAQQDKSGLPNDRFSAERPEGSISTLTIQRTEQRDSAMYRCASSLVGGDGYTFGSGTRLTVV.

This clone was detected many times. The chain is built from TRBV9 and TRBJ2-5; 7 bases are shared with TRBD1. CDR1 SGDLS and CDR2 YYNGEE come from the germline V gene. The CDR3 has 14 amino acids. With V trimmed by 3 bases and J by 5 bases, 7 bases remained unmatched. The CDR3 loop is CASSGDGTVETQYF. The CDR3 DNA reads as TGTGCCAGCAGCGGGGATGGGACAGTCGAGACCCAGTACTTC.

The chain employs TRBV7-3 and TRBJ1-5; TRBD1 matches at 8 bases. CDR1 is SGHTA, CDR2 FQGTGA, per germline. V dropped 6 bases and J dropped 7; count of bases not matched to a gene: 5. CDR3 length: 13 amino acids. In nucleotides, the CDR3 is TGTGCCAGCAGTAAAGACAGGGGACAGCCCCAGCATTTT. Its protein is CASSKDRGQPQHF.

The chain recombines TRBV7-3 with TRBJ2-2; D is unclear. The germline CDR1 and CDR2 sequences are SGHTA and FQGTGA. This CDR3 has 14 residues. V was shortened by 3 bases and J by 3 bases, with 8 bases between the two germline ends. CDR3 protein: CASSLGGYTGELFF. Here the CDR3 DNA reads TGTGCCAGCAGCTTGGGCGGATACACCGGGGAGCTGTTTTTT.

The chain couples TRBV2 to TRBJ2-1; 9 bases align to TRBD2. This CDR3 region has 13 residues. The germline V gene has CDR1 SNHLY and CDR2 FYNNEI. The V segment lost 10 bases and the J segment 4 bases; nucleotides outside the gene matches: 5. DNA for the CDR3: TGTGCCACCAGACTAGCGGATTACAATGAGCAGTTCTTC. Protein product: CATRLADYNEQFF.

The CDR3 sequence is CASTVTGYNSPLHF. The CDR3 DNA is TGTGCCAGCACAGTGACAGGGTATAATTCACCCCTCCACTTT. The genes are TRBV6-1 and TRBJ1-6, with 7 bases matching TRBD1. The CDR3 runs to 14 residues. Looked up from germline, CDR1 is MNHNS and CDR2 is SASEGT. J gave up 4 bases and V 7 bases, and 4 bases lay outside the gene matches.

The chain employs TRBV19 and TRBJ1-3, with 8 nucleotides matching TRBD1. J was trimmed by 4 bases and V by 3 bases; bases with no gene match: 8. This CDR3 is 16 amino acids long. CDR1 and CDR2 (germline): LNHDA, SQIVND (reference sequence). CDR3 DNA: TGTGCCAGTAGTATCCAGGGGGCTTTTTCCGGAAACACCATATATTTT. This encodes CASSIQGAFSGNTIYF.

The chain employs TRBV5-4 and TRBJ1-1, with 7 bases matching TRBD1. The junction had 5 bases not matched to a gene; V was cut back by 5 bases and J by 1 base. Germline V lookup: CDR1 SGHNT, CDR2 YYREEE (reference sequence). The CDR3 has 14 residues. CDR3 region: CASSSDRTNTEAFF. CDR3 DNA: TGTGCCAGCAGTTCGGACAGGACGAACACTGAAGCTTTCTTT. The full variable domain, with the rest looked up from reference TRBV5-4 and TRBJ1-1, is ETGVTQSPTHLIKTRGQQVTLRCSSQSGHNTVSWYQQALGQGPQFIFQYYREEENGRGNFPPRFSGLQFPNYSSELNVNALELDDSALYLCASSSDRTNTEAFFGQGTRLTVV.

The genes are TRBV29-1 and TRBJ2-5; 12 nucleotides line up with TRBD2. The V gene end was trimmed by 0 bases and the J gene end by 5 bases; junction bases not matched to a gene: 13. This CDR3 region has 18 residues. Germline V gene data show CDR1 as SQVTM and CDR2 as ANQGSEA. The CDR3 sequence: CSVEELRLAGGPEETQYF. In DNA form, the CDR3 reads TGCAGCGTTGAAGAACTCAGGCTAGCGGGAGGGCCGGAGGAGACCCAGTACTTC.

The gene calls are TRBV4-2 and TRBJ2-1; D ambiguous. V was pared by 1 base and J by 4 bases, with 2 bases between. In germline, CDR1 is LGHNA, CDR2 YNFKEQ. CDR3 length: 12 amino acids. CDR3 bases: TGTGCCAGCAGCCAAGCGTACAATGAGCAGTTCTTC. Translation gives CASSQAYNEQFF.